This TCR beta chain originates from a study of shared clonotypes between healthy human individuals. Only in-frame clones appear in the TCRdb table, and some are missing; sequencing was by immunoSEQ multiplex PCR. The sample includes around 550,000 clones, around 96% of them seen just once. After removal of 4 bases from V and 2 bases from J, the junction contained 2 bases not matched to a gene. Germline CDR1 MDHEN, CDR2 SYDVKM. The CDR3 runs to 13 residues. Terminally differentiated effector memory CD45RA+ cells were left out of the naive CD8 fraction, which was CD45RO-negative and positively selected for CCR7.

Sequenced sample: naive CD8+ T cells sorted from blood. This clonotype originated in a woman aged 25-40 years in good health. V gene TRBV28 combines with J gene TRBJ2-7, with TRBD1 identical over 7 bases. CDR3 sequence (DNA): TGTGCCAGCAGTTGGGACAGTACCTACGAGCAGTACTTC. Translation: CASSWDSTYEQYF.